This T cell receptor (beta chain) originates from a study of blood T cell repertoires in COVID-19. Across the study: T cells, B-cell-depleted T cells, or PBMCs provided the cDNA or gDNA that served as material.

The length of the CDR3 is 18 residues. The V end lost 5 bases, the J end lost 0 bases, and 20 bases lay between the germline ends. CDR1 and CDR2 (germline): SGHVS, FQNEAQ. Enrollment of patients from Seattle took place during active infection, with longitudinal follow-up. In the source study's methods: Counts of nucleated cells, estimated from reference gene primer amplification, were obtained. Libraries were prepared by immunoSEQ multiplex PCR; TCRdb keeps only in-frame clonotypes and omits some of them. V and J calls plus clone size are reproduced from that table; the DNA served to infer D and trimming. The repertoire has around 60,000 clones, 75% to 90% of them found once; the top ten carry 15% to 20%.

The sequenced material came from peripheral blood. This chain uses TRBV7-8 with TRBJ1-5; the D gene is possibly TRBD1 (5 bases). The receptor was derived from a woman aged 60-75 years with COVID-19, enrolled during active disease. As DNA, the CDR3 is TGTGCCAGCAGCATCTTGGGAAGGGGCACCTATAGCAATCAGCCCCAGCATTTT. As protein: CASSILGRGTYSNQPQHF.